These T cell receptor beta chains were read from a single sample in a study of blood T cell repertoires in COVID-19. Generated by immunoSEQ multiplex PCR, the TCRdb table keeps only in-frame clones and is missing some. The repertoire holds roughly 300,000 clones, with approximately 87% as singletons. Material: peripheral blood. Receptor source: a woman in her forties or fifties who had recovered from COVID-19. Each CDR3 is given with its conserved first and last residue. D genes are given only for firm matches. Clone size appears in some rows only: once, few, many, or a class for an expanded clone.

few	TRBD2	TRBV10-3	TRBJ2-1	CATSSGTDNEQFF	TGTGCCACCAGTAGCGGGACTGACAATGAGCAGTTCTTC
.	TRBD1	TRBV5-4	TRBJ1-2	CASSLDRVYGYTF	TGTGCCAGCAGCCTCGACAGGGTATATGGCTACACCTTC
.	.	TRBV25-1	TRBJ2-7	CASSENSYEQYF	TGTGCCAGCAGTGAAAACAGCTACGAGCAGTACTTC
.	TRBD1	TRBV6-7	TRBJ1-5	CASRTKDRGLNQPQHF	TGTGCCAGCAGAACCAAGGACAGGGGGCTTAATCAGCCCCAGCATTTT
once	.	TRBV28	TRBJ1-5	CASSFRQGQYQPQHF	TGTGCCAGCAGTTTTCGCCAGGGGCAGTATCAGCCCCAGCATTTT
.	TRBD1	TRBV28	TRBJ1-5	CASSLALGTGNQPQHF	TGTGCCAGCAGTTTAGCCCTCGGGACAGGCAATCAGCCCCAGCATTTT
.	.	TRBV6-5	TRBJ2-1	CASSYGTGNEQFF	TGTGCCAGCAGTTACGGAACGGGGAATGAGCAGTTCTTC
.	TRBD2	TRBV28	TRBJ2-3	CASSLMQRGGADTQYF	TGTGCCAGCAGTTTAATGCAGCGGGGGGGTGCAGATACGCAGTATTTT
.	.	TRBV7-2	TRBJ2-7	CASSFVATYEQYF	TGTGCCAGCAGCTTCGTTGCGACCTACGAGCAGTACTTC
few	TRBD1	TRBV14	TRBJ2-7	CASVRDRGSEQYF	TGTGCCAGCGTCCGGGACAGGGGTTCCGAGCAGTACTTC
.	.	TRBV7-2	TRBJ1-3	CASSLGTWDTIYF	TGTGCCAGCAGCTTAGGGACTTGGGACACCATATATTTT
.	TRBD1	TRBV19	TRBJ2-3	CASGDRVLTDTQYF	TGTGCCAGCGGAGACAGGGTTTTGACAGATACGCAGTATTTT
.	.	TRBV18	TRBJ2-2	CASSPDTGELFF	TGTGCCAGCTCACCCGACACCGGGGAGCTGTTTTTT
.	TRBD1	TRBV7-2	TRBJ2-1	CASSSRTGREQFF	TGTGCCAGCAGCTCCCGGACAGGTCGAGAGCAGTTCTTC
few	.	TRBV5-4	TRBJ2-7	CASSFGTNSYEQYF	TGTGCCAGCAGCTTCGGGACAAACTCCTACGAGCAGTACTTC
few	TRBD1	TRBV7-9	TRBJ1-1	CASSSGQGTFF	TGTGCCAGCAGCTCGGGACAGGGAACTTTCTTT
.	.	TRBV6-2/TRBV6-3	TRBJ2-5	CASSYSIDRGQETQYF	TGTGCCAGCAGTTACTCGATAGATCGGGGGCAAGAGACCCAGTACTTC
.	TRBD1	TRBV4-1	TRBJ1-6	CASSQAPGTDNNSPLHF	TGCGCCAGCAGCCAAGCCCCCGGGACAGACAATAATTCACCCCTCCACTTT
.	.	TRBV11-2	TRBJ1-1	CASSPWEVSTEAFF	TGTGCCAGCAGCCCTTGGGAGGTTAGCACTGAAGCTTTCTTT
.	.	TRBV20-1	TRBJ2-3	CSAEGTDTQYF	TGCAGTGCAGAGGGTACAGATACGCAGTATTTT
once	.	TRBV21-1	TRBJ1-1	CASNRGQGAFF	TGTGCCAGCAACAGGGGGCAGGGAGCTTTCTTT
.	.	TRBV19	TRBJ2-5	CASRGALETQYF	TGTGCCAGTAGGGGAGCGTTGGAGACCCAGTACTTC
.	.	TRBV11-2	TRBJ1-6	CASNGDGNSPLHF	TGTGCCAGCAACGGGGATGGGAATTCACCCCTCCACTTT
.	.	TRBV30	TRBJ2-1	CAWSVLTPSVQFF	TGTGCCTGGAGTGTCCTTACGCCTAGCGTGCAGTTCTTC
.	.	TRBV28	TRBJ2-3	CASSLTGGTSTDTQYF	TGTGCCAGCAGTTTAACCGGCGGGACGAGCACAGATACGCAGTATTTT
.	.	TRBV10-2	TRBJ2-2	CASSDYGPGTGELFF	TGCGCCAGCAGTGACTATGGTCCGGGTACCGGGGAGCTGTTTTTT
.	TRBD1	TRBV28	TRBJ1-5	CASSPGQGDKYQPQHF	TGTGCCAGCAGTCCCGGACAGGGGGATAAATATCAGCCCCAGCATTTT
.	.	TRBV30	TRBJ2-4	CAWTPGGKNIQYF	TGTGCCTGGACCCCAGGAGGCAAAAACATTCAGTACTTC
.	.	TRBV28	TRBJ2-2	CASSPRGGGGTGELFF	TGTGCCAGCAGTCCCCGGGGAGGGGGAGGGACCGGGGAGCTGTTTTTT
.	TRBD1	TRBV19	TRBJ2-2	CASSITGTGGAGELFF	TGTGCCAGTAGTATCACGGGGACAGGGGGAGCCGGGGAGCTGTTTTTT
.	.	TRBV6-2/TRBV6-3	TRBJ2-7	CASSYTGPSYEQYF	TGTGCCAGCAGTTACACAGGGCCTTCCTACGAGCAGTACTTC
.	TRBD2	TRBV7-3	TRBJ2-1	CASSPRGGGGVGDEQFF	TGTGCCAGCAGCCCCCGAGGCGGGGGAGGGGTTGGCGATGAGCAGTTCTTC
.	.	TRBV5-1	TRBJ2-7	CASSVQGYEQYF	TGCGCCAGCAGCGTGCAGGGTTACGAGCAGTACTTC
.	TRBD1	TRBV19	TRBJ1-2	CASTPDRGSFNGYTF	TGTGCCAGTACCCCGGACAGGGGCAGCTTCAACGGCTACACCTTC
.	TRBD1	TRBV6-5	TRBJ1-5	CASSLTGRNQPQHF	TGTGCCAGCAGTTTGACAGGGCGCAATCAGCCCCAGCATTTT
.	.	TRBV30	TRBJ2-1	CAWNGLYNEQFF	TGTGCCTGGAACGGACTGTACAATGAGCAGTTCTTC
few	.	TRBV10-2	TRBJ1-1	CASRLGENTEAFF	TGCGCCAGCAGACTCGGGGAGAACACTGAAGCTTTCTTT
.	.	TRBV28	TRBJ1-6	CASSSTSYNSPLHF	TGTGCCAGCAGTTCCACTTCCTATAATTCACCCCTCCACTTT
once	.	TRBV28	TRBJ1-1	CASSLLGDGTEAFF	TGTGCCAGCAGTTTACTGGGTGACGGGACTGAAGCTTTCTTT
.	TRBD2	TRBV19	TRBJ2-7	CASSIKAGQTYEQYF	TGTGCCAGTAGTATTAAAGCGGGGCAGACCTACGAGCAGTACTTC
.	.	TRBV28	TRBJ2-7	CASSKGGSYEQYF	TGTGCCAGCAGCAAGGGAGGTAGCTACGAGCAGTACTTC
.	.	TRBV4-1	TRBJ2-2	CASSQVYHTGELFF	TGCGCCAGCAGCCAAGTTTATCACACCGGGGAGCTGTTTTTT
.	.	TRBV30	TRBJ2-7	CAWSVRIAYEQYF	TGTGCCTGGAGTGTACGCATAGCCTACGAGCAGTACTTC
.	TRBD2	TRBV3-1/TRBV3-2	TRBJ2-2	CASSQDPLIAGGPGELFF	TGTGCCAGCAGCCAAGATCCCCTAATAGCGGGAGGGCCCGGGGAGCTGTTTTTT
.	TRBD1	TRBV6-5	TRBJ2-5	CASSADRGVQETQYF	TGTGCCAGCAGCGCGGACAGGGGCGTACAAGAGACCCAGTACTTC
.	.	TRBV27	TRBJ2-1	CASTPGSGNNEQFF	TGTGCCAGCACCCCGGGTAGCGGAAACAATGAGCAGTTCTTC
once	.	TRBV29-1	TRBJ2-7	CSVDGQGTPEQYF	TGCAGCGTTGATGGGCAGGGGACCCCCGAGCAGTACTTC
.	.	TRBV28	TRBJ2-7	CASREQGGVDWEQYF	TGTGCCAGCAGAGAACAAGGAGGGGTGGACTGGGAGCAGTACTTC
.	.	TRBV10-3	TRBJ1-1	CAISLSGVHDGTEAFF	TGTGCCATCAGTCTGTCAGGGGTTCACGACGGGACTGAAGCTTTCTTT
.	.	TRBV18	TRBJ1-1	CASSPPNADTEAFF	TGTGCCAGCTCACCACCGAACGCGGATACTGAAGCTTTCTTT
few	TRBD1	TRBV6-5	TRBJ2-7	CASSSPDRDEQYF	TGTGCCAGCAGTTCCCCGGACAGGGACGAGCAGTACTTC
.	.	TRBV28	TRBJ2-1	CASSATGSSYNEQFF	TGTGCCAGCAGTGCCACAGGGAGCTCCTACAATGAGCAGTTCTTC
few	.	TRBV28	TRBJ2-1	CASRTAGSRDEQFF	TGTGCCAGCAGGACCGCAGGGTCTCGGGATGAGCAGTTCTTC
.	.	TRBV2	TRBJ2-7	CASKWEEAYEQYF	TGTGCCAGCAAATGGGAGGAAGCATACGAGCAGTACTTC
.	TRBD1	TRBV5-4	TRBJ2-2	CASSDDRGHTGELFF	TGTGCCAGCAGCGACGACAGGGGGCACACCGGGGAGCTGTTTTTT
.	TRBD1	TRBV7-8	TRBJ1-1	CASSWDRATEAFF	TGTGCCAGCAGCTGGGACAGGGCCACTGAAGCTTTCTTT
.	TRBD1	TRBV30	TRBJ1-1	CAWTLTGTANTEAFF	TGTGCCTGGACCCTAACCGGGACAGCGAACACTGAAGCTTTCTTT
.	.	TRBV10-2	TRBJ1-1	CASRNRDKAFF	TGCGCCAGCAGAAACCGGGACAAAGCTTTCTTT
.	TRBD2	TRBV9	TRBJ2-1	CASSLVAGGYLGSYNEQFF	TGTGCCAGCAGCCTTGTAGCGGGAGGTTACCTAGGGTCCTACAATGAGCAGTTCTTC